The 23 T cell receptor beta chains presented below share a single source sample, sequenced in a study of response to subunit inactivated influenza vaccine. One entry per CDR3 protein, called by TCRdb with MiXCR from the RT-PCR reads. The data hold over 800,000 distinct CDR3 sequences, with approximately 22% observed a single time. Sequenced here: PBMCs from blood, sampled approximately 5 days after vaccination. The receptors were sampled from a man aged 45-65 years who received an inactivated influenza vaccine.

The CDR3 region is CASSLEGGRRQPQHF. The CDR3 bases are TGTGCCAGCAGCTTAGAAGGGGGCCGGAGGCAGCCCCAGCATTTT. The rearrangement joins TRBV11-2 to TRBJ1-5, with 7 bases aligning to TRBD1. V lost 0 bases, J lost 7 bases, and 6 bases stayed unmatched. The CDR3 is 15 residues long. The germline CDR1 and CDR2 sequences are SGHAT and FQNNGV.

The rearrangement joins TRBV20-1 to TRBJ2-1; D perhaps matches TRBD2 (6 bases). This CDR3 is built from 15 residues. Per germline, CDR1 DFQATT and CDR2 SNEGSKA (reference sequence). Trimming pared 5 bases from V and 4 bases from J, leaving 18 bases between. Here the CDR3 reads CSAGWRGTLYNEQFF. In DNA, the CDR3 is TGCAGTGCTGGCTGGCGCGGGACCCTTTACAATGAGCAGTTCTTC.

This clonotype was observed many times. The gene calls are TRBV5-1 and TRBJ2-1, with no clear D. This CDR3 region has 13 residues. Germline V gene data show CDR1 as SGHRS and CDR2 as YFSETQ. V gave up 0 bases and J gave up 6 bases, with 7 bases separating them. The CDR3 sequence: CASSLGRSNEQFF. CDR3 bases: TGCGCCAGCAGCTTGGGTAGAAGCAATGAGCAGTTCTTC.

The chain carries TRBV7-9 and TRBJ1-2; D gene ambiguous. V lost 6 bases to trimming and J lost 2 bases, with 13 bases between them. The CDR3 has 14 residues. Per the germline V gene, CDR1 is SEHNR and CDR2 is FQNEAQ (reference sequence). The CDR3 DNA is TGTGCCAGCAGTTCGACAAACACAAACTATGGCTACACCTTC. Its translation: CASSSTNTNYGYTF.

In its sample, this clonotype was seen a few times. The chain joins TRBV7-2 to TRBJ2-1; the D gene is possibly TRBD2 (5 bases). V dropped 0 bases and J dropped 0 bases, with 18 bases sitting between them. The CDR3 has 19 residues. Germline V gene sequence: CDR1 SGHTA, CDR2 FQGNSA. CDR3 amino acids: CASSLALGSGWVSYNEQFF. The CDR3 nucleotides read TGTGCCAGCAGCTTAGCGCTTGGGAGTGGGTGGGTCTCCTACAATGAGCAGTTCTTC. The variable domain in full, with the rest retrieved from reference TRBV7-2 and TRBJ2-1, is GAGVSQSPSNKVTEKGKDVELRCDPISGHTALYWYRQSLGQGLEFLIYFQGNSAPDKSGLPSDRFSAERTGGSVSTLTIQRTQQEDSAVYLCASSLALGSGWVSYNEQFFGPGTRLTVL.

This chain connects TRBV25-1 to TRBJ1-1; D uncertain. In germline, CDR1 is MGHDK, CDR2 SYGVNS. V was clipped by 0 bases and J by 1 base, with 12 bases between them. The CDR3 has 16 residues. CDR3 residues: CASSEYWVSSNTEAFF. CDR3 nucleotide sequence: TGTGCCAGCAGTGAATATTGGGTCAGCTCGAACACTGAAGCTTTCTTT.

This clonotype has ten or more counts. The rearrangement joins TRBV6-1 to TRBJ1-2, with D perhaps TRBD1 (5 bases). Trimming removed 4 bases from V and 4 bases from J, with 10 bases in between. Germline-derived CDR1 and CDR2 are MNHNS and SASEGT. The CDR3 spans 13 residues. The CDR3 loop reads CASSVNGGYGYTF. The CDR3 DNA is TGTGCCAGCAGTGTCAATGGGGGCTATGGCTACACCTTC.

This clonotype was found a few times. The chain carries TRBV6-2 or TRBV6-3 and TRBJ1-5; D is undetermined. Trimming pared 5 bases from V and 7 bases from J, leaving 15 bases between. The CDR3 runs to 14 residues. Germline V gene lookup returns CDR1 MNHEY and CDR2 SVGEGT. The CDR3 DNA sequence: TGTGCCAGCAGTCCCGGGAGGGCAGAGCAGCCCCAGCATTTT. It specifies CASSPGRAEQPQHF.

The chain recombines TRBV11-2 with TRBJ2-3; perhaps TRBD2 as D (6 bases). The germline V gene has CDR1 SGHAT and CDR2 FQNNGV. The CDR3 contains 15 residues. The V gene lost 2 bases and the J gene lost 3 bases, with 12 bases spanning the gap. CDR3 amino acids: CASSLRIGGTDTQYF. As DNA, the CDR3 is TGTGCCAGCAGCTTACGGATCGGGGGAACAGATACGCAGTATTTT.

CDR3 protein: CASSEVRDARDHF. The CDR3 nucleotides are TGTGCCAGCAGTGAGGTTAGGGACGCCCGGGACCACTTT. This chain joins TRBV2 and TRBJ1-6; D perhaps matches TRBD1 (5 bases). CDR3 size: 13 residues. Germline CDR1 SNHLY, CDR2 FYNNEI. Trimming shortened V by 3 bases and J by 18 bases, and 18 bases separated the two germline ends.

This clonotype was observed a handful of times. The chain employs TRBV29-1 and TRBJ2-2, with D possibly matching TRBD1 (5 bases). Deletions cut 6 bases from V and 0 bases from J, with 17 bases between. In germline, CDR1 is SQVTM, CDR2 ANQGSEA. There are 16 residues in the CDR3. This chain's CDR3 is CSVRPGHASNTGELFF. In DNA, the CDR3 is TGCAGCGTCCGCCCTGGACACGCCTCGAACACCGGGGAGCTGTTTTTT.

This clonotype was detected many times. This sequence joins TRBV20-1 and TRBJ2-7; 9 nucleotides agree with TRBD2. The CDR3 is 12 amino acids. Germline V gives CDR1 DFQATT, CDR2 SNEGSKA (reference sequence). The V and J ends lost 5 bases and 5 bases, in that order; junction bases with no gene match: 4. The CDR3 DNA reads TGCAGTGCTCTGGGACTAGCAGACGAGCAGTACTTC. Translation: CSALGLADEQYF.

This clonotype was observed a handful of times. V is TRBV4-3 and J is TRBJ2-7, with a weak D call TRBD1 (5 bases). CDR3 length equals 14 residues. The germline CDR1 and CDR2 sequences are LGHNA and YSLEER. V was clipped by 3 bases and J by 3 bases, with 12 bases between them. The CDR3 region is CASSQFMTDYEQYF. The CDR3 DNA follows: TGCGCCAGCAGCCAGTTTATGACAGACTACGAGCAGTACTTC.

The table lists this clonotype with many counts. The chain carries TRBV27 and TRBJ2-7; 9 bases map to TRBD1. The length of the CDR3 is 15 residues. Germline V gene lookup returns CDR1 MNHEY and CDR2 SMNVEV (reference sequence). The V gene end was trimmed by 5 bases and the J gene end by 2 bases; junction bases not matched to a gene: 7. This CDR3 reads CASSVQGARTYEQYF. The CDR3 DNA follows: TGTGCCAGCAGTGTACAGGGGGCGAGGACCTACGAGCAGTACTTC.

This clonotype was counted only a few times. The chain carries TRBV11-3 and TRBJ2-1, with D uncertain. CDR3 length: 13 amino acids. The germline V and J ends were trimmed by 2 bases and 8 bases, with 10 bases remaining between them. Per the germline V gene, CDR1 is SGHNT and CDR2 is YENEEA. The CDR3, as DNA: TGTGCCAGCAGCTTAAATTCCGTGGATGAGCAGTTCTTC. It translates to CASSLNSVDEQFF.

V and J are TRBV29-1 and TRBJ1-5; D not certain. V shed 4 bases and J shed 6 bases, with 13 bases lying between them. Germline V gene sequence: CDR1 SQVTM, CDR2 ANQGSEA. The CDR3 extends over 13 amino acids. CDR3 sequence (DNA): TGCAGCGTTGCCCAGAGCGGAGGTCAGCCCCAGCATTTT. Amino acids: CSVAQSGGQPQHF.

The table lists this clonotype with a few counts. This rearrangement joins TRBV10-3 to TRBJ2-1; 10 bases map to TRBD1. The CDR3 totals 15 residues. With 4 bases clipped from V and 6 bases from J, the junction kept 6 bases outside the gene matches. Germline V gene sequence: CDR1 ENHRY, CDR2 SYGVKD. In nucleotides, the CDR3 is TGTGCCATCAGTGTGACAGGGGGCCCTTCCAATGAGCAGTTCTTC. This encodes CAISVTGGPSNEQFF.

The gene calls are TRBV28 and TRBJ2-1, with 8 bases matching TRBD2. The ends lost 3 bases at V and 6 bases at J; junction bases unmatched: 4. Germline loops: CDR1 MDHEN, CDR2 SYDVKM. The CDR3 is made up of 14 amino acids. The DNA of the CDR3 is TGTGCCAGCAGTTTTGGCGGGAGGAGCAATGAGCAGTTCTTC. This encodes CASSFGGRSNEQFF.

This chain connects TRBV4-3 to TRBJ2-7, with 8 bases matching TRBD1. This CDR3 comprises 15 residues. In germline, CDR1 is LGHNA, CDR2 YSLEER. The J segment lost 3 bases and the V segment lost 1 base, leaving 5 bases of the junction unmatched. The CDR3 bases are TGCGCCAGCAGCCAAGTTCGGGACAGGCGCTACGAGCAGTACTTC. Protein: CASSQVRDRRYEQYF.

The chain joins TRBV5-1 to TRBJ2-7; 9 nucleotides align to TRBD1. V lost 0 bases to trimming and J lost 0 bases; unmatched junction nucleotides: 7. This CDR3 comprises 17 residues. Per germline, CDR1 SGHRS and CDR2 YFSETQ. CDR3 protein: CASSLVAGQGISYEQYF. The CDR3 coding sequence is TGCGCCAGCAGCTTGGTTGCGGGACAGGGTATCTCCTACGAGCAGTACTTC.

The CDR3 sequence: CASSLVPASDTQYF. CDR3 bases: TGTGCCAGCAGCTTAGTTCCCGCCTCAGATACGCAGTATTTT. V and J are TRBV7-2 and TRBJ2-3; D remains ambiguous. Germline assignment: CDR1 SGHTA and CDR2 FQGNSA. Trimming removed 1 base at V and 4 bases at J, with 9 bases between. CDR3 length equals 14 residues.

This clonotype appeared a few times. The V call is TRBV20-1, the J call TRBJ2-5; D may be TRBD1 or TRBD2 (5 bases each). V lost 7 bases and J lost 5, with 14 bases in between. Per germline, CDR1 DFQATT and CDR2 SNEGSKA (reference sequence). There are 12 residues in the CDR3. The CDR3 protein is CSGGRSWETQYF. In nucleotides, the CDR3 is TGCAGTGGGGGGAGAAGCTGGGAGACCCAGTACTTC.

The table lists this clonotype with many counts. Written as DNA, the CDR3 is TGCAGTGCTAGACCCACCACAGGGTTTAGCTACGAGCAGTACTTC. This encodes CSARPTTGFSYEQYF. This chain links TRBV20-1 with TRBJ2-7; a possible D gene is TRBD1 (6 bases). From germline, CDR1 is DFQATT and CDR2 SNEGSKA (reference sequence). CDR3 length equals 15 residues. Trimming removed 2 bases from V and 3 bases from J, with 17 bases in between.